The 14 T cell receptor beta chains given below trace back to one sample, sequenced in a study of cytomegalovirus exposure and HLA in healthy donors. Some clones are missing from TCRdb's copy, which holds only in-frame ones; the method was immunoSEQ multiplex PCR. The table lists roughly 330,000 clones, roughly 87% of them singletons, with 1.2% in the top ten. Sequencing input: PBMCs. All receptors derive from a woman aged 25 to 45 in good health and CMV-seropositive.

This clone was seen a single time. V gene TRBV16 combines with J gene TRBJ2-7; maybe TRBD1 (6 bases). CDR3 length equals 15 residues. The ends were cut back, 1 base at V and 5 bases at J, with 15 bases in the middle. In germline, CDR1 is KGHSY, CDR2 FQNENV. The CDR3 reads CASSQLKGESNEQYF. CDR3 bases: TGTGCCAGCAGCCAATTAAAGGGGGAGTCGAACGAGCAGTACTTC. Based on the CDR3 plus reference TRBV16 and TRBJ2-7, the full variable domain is GEEVAQTPKHLVRGEGQKAKLYCAPIKGHSYVFWYQQVLKNEFKFLISFQNENVFDETGMPKERFSAKCLPNSPCSLEIQATKLEDSAVYFCASSQLKGESNEQYFGPGTRLTVT.

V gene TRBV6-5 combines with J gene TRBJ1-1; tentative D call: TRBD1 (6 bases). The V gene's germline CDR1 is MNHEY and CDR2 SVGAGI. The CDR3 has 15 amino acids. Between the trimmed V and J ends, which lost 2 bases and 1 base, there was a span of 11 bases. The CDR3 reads CASSYRGGPNTEAFF. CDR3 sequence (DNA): TGTGCCAGCAGTTACAGGGGGGGACCGAACACTGAAGCTTTCTTT.

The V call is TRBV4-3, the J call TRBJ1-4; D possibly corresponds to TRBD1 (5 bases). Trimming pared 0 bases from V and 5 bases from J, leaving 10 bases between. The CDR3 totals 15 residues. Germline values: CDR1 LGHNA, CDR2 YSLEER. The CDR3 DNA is TGCGCCAGCAGCCAAGATCCAGGGCGGAATGAAAAACTGTTTTTT. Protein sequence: CASSQDPGRNEKLFF.

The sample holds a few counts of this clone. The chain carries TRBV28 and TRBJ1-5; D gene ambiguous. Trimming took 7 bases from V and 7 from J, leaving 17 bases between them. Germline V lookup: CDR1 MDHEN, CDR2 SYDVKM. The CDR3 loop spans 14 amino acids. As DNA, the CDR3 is TGTGCCAGCACCCGACGGGAGGTGCGGCAGCCCCAGCATTTT. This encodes CASTRREVRQPQHF.

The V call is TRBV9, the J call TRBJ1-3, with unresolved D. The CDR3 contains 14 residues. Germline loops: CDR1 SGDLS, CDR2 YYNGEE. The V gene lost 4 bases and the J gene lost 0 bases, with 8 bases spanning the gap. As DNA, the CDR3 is TGTGCCAGCAGCCCGGAGGGCTCTGGAAACACCATATATTTT. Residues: CASSPEGSGNTIYF.

The CDR3 bases are TGCAGTGCTACGGGGACCCAGTACTTC. Amino acids: CSATGTQYF. The chain carries TRBV20-1 and TRBJ2-5, with D uncertain. Trimming removed 4 bases from V and 7 bases from J, with 4 bases in between. The CDR3 totals 9 residues. CDR1 DFQATT and CDR2 SNEGSKA come from the germline V gene (reference sequence).

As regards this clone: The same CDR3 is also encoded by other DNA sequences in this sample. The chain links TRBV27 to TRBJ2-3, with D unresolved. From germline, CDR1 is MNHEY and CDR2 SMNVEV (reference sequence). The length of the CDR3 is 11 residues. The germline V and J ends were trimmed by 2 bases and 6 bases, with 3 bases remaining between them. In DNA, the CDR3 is TGTGCCAGCAGTTTACGGGATACGCAGTATTTT. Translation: CASSLRDTQYF.

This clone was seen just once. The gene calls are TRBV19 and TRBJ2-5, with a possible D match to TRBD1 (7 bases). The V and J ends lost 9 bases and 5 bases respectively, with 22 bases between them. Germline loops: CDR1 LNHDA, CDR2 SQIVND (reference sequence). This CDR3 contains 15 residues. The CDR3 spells CASSEGAGGFETQYF. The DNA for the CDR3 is TGTGCCAGCTCAGAAGGGGCAGGGGGGTTCGAGACCCAGTACTTC.

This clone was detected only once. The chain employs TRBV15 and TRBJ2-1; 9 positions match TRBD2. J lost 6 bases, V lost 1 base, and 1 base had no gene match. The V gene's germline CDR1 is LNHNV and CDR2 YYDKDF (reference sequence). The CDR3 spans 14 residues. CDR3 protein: CATSRVAGVNEQFF. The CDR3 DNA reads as TGTGCCACCAGCAGAGTAGCGGGAGTCAATGAGCAGTTCTTC.

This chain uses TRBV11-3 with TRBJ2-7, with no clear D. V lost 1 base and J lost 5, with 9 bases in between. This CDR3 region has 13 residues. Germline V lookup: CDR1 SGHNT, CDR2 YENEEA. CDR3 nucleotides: TGTGCCAGCAGCTTAGGCGCCGTGGACGAGCAGTACTTC. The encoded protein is CASSLGAVDEQYF.

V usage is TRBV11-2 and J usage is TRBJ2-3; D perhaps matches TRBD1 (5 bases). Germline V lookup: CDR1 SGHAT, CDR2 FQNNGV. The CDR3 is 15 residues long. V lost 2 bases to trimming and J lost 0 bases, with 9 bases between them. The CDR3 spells CASSLQGTSTDTQYF. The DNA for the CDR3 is TGTGCCAGCAGCTTACAGGGCACTAGCACAGATACGCAGTATTTT.

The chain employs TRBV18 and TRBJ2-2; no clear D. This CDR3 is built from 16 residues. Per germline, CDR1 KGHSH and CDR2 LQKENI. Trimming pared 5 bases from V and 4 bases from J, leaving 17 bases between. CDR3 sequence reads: CASSAQKKAFTGELFF. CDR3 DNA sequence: TGTGCCAGCTCAGCACAAAAAAAGGCGTTCACCGGGGAGCTGTTTTTT. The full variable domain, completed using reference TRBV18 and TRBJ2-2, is NAGVMQNPRHLVRRRGQEARLRCSPMKGHSHVYWYRQLPEEGLKFMVYLQKENIIDESGMPKERFSAEFPKEGPSILRIQQVVRGDSAAYFCASSAQKKAFTGELFFGEGSRLTVL.

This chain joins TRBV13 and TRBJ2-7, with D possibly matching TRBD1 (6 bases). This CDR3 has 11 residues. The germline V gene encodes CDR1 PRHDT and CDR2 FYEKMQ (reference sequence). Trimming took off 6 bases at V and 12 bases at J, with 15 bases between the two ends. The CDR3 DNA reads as TGTGCCAGCAGTAATACAGGGCCGACGTACTTC. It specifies CASSNTGPTYF. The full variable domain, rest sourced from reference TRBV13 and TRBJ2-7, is AAGVIQSPRHLIKEKRETATLKCYPIPRHDTVYWYQQGPGQDPQFLISFYEKMQSDKGSIPDRFSAQQFSDYHSELNMSSLELGDSALYFCASSNTGPTYFGPGTRLTVT.

The CDR3, as DNA: TGTGCCAGCAGCGTGGATCAGGTTCGCTACGAGCAGTACTTC. It yields the protein CASSVDQVRYEQYF. The rearrangement uses TRBV7-2 and TRBJ2-7; D unresolved. Trimming shortened V by 5 bases and J by 3 bases, and 14 bases separated the two germline ends. Per the germline V gene, CDR1 is SGHTA and CDR2 is FQGNSA. This CDR3 region has 14 residues.